This entry lists 8 T cell receptor beta chains sequenced from one sample in a study of blood T cell repertoires in COVID-19. TCRdb's copy holds only in-frame clones and misses some; the assay was immunoSEQ multiplex PCR. Among approximately 200,000 clones listed, 80% to 90% were seen once. Sequencing was performed on peripheral blood. The receptors were sampled from a man aged 55 to 70 with acute or convalescent COVID-19.

This clone showed up just once. The chain is built from TRBV19 and TRBJ1-2; D gene unclear. The V gene's germline CDR1 is LNHDA and CDR2 SQIVND (reference sequence). Trimming stripped 0 bases from V and 4 bases from J, with 12 bases between. The CDR3 covers 15 residues. The CDR3 nucleotides read TGTGCCAGTAGTATAGATAGTTCCTATTTCTATGGCTACACCTTC. Translating it yields CASSIDSSYFYGYTF.

The CDR3 DNA is TGTGCCAGCAGTGAGCAGGGGCGAACTGAAGCTTTCTTT. It translates to CASSEQGRTEAFF. The genes are TRBV2 and TRBJ1-1, with TRBD1 as a possible D gene (6 bases). The CDR3 is made up of 13 amino acids. Looked up from germline, CDR1 is SNHLY and CDR2 is FYNNEI. The V and J ends lost 3 bases and 5 bases respectively, with 10 bases between them.

The CDR3 spells CASRKTSGRGDEQYF. The CDR3 region has the DNA TGTGCCAGTAGGAAGACTAGCGGGAGAGGCGACGAGCAGTACTTC. The chain carries TRBV19 and TRBJ2-7, with 12 bases identical to TRBD2. V lost 6 bases, J lost 5 bases, and 8 bases stayed unmatched. Germline V gives CDR1 LNHDA, CDR2 SQIVND (reference sequence). The CDR3 consists of 15 residues.

The chain combines TRBV7-2 with TRBJ2-7; 7 bases match TRBD2. Germline lookup yields CDR1 SGHTA and CDR2 FQGNSA. After removal of 2 bases from V and 6 bases from J, the junction contained 10 bases not matched to a gene. The CDR3 sequence is 15 residues long. The CDR3 DNA follows: TGTGCCAGCAGCTTACAGTGGGAGGGAATAGGCGAGCAGTACTTC. This translates into CASSLQWEGIGEQYF.

This chain joins TRBV7-8 and TRBJ2-7; 9 bases are a match to TRBD1. The CDR3 is 15 amino acids. Germline CDR1 reads SGHVS; CDR2 reads FQNEAQ. V lost 2 bases and J lost 7; bases outside the gene matches: 9. CDR3 in DNA: TGTGCCAGCAGCTTAACCCCCGGGACAGGGCGGGAGCAGTACTTC. Residues: CASSLTPGTGREQYF.

The CDR3 sequence: CASSKQGGEDTQYF. In DNA form, the CDR3 reads TGTGCCAGCAGTAAACAGGGGGGGGAAGATACGCAGTATTTT. The chain joins TRBV6-5 to TRBJ2-3; perhaps TRBD1 as D (8 bases). CDR3 length equals 14 residues. Trimming stripped 5 bases from V and 5 bases from J, with 14 bases between. Germline values: CDR1 MNHEY, CDR2 SVGAGI.

The chain uses TRBV2 and TRBJ1-6; 7 nucleotides agree with TRBD1. The CDR3 runs 14 residues. Germline CDR1 reads SNHLY; CDR2 reads FYNNEI. With 7 bases clipped from V and 3 bases from J, the junction kept 3 bases outside the gene matches. Written as DNA, the CDR3 is TGTGCCAGCACCCCAGGGGGCTATAATTCACCCCTCCACTTT. Amino acid sequence: CASTPGGYNSPLHF. Full variable domain (missing parts from reference TRBV2 and TRBJ1-6): EPEVTQTPSHQVTQMGQEVILRCVPISNHLYFYWYRQILGQKVEFLVSFYNNEISEKSEIFDDQFSVERPDGSNFTLKIRSTKLEDSAMYFCASTPGGYNSPLHFGNGTRLTVT.

CDR3 protein: CASSSRDNNEKLFF. CDR3 in DNA: TGTGCCAGCAGCTCCCGGGACAACAATGAAAAACTGTTTTTT. The rearrangement joins TRBV21-1 to TRBJ1-4; the D call of TRBD1 is as the table states it, not checked on the DNA. TRBV21-1 is an annotated pseudogene. There are 14 residues in the CDR3.